A single sample gave rise to the 21 T cell receptor beta chains below, sequenced in a study of cytomegalovirus exposure and HLA in healthy donors. It was with 60 Vbeta and 13 Jbeta primers that the PCR ran. TCRdb's copy holds only in-frame clones and misses some; the assay was immunoSEQ multiplex PCR. In the table there are more than 200,000 clones, more than 75% of which are singletons. Material for sequencing was PBMCs. The source of these receptors is a man aged 40-55 years in good health and CMV-seropositive.

The chain employs TRBV6-1 and TRBJ2-5, with 8 bases lining up with TRBD1. The end of the DNA aligns better with TRBJ2-7, so the J call may be wrong. The CDR3 covers 14 residues. Germline V CDR1 and CDR2: MNHNS, SASEGT. The DNA for the CDR3 is TGTGCCAGCAGTGGACAGGGGACAGTCTACGAGCAGTACTTC. Amino acid sequence: CASSGQGTVYEQYF.

The V call is TRBV25-1, the J call TRBJ2-6; D remains unclear. The V and J ends lost 4 bases and 4 bases respectively, with 11 bases between them. The CDR3 loop spans 15 amino acids. The V gene's germline CDR1 is MGHDK and CDR2 SYGVNS. Written as DNA, the CDR3 is TGTGCCAGCAGTGCATTTCCGACAGGGGCCAACGTCCTGACTTTC. This sequence encodes CASSAFPTGANVLTF. The full variable domain, completed using reference TRBV25-1 and TRBJ2-6, is EADIYQTPRYLVIGTGKKITLECSQTMGHDKMYWYQQDPGMELHLIHYSYGVNSTEKGDLSSESTVSRIRTEHFPLTLESARPSHTSQYLCASSAFPTGANVLTFGAGSRLTVL.

The chain is built from TRBV6-6 and TRBJ2-5; D is unresolved. This CDR3 is 13 amino acids long. Germline loops: CDR1 MNHNY, CDR2 SVGAGI (reference sequence). Trimming stripped 8 bases from V and 4 bases from J, with 14 bases between. The CDR3 region is CASFRLGGETQYF. The CDR3 DNA reads TGTGCCAGCTTCCGTCTCGGTGGAGAGACCCAGTACTTC.

The rearrangement links TRBV18 to TRBJ2-1; D might be TRBD2 (6 bases). V was clipped by 2 bases and J by 8 bases, with 19 bases between them. Germline V gene lookup returns CDR1 KGHSH and CDR2 LQKENI. The CDR3 has 16 residues. The CDR3 DNA reads TGTGCCAGCTCACCAGGTCTCATAACGGGAGAGGATGAGCAGTTCTTC. It codes for CASSPGLITGEDEQFF.

This clone is a singleton in its sample. The chain joins TRBV9 to TRBJ2-5, with 10 bases fitting TRBD1. J was trimmed by 4 bases and V by 3 bases; bases with no gene match: 9. This CDR3 is built from 16 residues. Germline CDR1 and CDR2: SGDLS and YYNGEE. Here the CDR3 DNA reads TGTGCCAGCAGCGAGGGACAGGGGACTTCGGTAGAGACCCAGTACTTC. Amino acids: CASSEGQGTSVETQYF.

The rearrangement links TRBV18 to TRBJ2-5; 9 bases fit TRBD2. Per germline, CDR1 KGHSH and CDR2 LQKENI. Trimming took 4 bases from V and 3 from J; bases not matched to a gene: 6. There are 15 residues in the CDR3. CDR3 DNA: TGTGCCAGCTCACTCTTCCAGCGGGAGGAAGAGACCCAGTACTTC. Its translation is CASSLFQREEETQYF. Based on the CDR3 plus reference TRBV18 and TRBJ2-5, the full variable domain is NAGVMQNPRHLVRRRGQEARLRCSPMKGHSHVYWYRQLPEEGLKFMVYLQKENIIDESGMPKERFSAEFPKEGPSILRIQQVVRGDSAAYFCASSLFQREEETQYFGPGTRLLVL.

The rearrangement uses TRBV19 and TRBJ2-2; 10 nucleotides match TRBD1. V was pared by 11 bases and J by 7 bases, with 7 bases of the junction left unmatched. The length of the CDR3 is 13 residues. In germline, CDR1 is LNHDA, CDR2 SQIVND (reference sequence). CDR3 loop: CAGRDRGNGELFF. CDR3 sequence (DNA): TGTGCCGGCCGGGACAGGGGAAACGGGGAGCTGTTTTTT.

The rearrangement links TRBV5-1 to TRBJ2-1, with D possibly being TRBD2 (6 bases). V lost 1 base and J lost 9, with 14 bases in between. Per the germline V gene, CDR1 is SGHRS and CDR2 is YFSETQ. The CDR3 is made up of 14 amino acids. CDR3: CASSLQTGGSEQFF. CDR3 bases: TGCGCCAGCAGCTTGCAAACCGGGGGTAGTGAGCAGTTCTTC. Full variable domain (rest looked up from reference TRBV5-1 and TRBJ2-1): KAGVTQTPRYLIKTRGQQVTLSCSPISGHRSVSWYQQTPGQGLQFLFEYFSETQRNKGNFPGRFSGRQFSNSRSEMNVSTLELGDSALYLCASSLQTGGSEQFFGPGTRLTVL.

The chain has TRBV27 and TRBJ2-1; the match to TRBD2 covers 11 bases. The CDR3 has 15 residues. V lost 5 bases, J lost 4 bases, and 4 bases stayed unmatched. CDR1 and CDR2 from the germline V gene are MNHEY and SMNVEV (reference sequence). The CDR3 loop is CASSGRLAGYNEQFF. The CDR3 DNA reads as TGTGCCAGCAGTGGCCGACTAGCGGGATACAATGAGCAGTTCTTC.

This clone occurred once. V gene TRBV9 combines with J gene TRBJ1-4; TRBD1 agrees at 8 bases. With 4 bases clipped from V and 7 bases from J, the junction kept 6 bases outside the gene matches. CDR1 and CDR2 from the germline V gene are SGDLS and YYNGEE. The CDR3 runs to 14 residues. In DNA, the CDR3 is TGTGCCAGCAGCACCGGGACAGGACCTGAAAAACTGTTTTTT. It specifies CASSTGTGPEKLFF.

This chain uses TRBV13 with TRBJ2-1; the match to TRBD2 covers 16 bases. This CDR3 spans 16 amino acids. J was trimmed by 7 bases and V by 5 bases; bases with no gene match: 5. The V gene's germline CDR1 is PRHDT and CDR2 FYEKMQ (reference sequence). This CDR3 is CASSDRGLAGGNEQFF. The CDR3 region has the DNA TGTGCCAGCAGCGATAGGGGACTAGCGGGAGGGAATGAGCAGTTCTTC.

In regard to this clone: Compared with germline, one end of the junction differs, possibly owing to a read error. This chain joins TRBV7-9 and TRBJ2-3, with 7 bases matching TRBD2. Germline V gene lookup returns CDR1 SEHNR and CDR2 FQNEAQ (reference sequence). The CDR3 loop spans 15 amino acids. This CDR3 reads CSSSLLAPKQDTQYF. In DNA form, the CDR3 reads TGTTCCAGCAGCTTACTAGCGCCGAAGCAGGATACGCAGTATTTT.

This clone has only one observation. The germline gene is not matched at one end of the junction; a read error may be the cause. This chain joins TRBV7-6 and TRBJ1-4; no reliable D call. The V gene's germline CDR1 is SGHVS and CDR2 FNYEAQ. The CDR3 is made up of 14 amino acids. This chain's CDR3 is CASSSRGNNEKLFF. As DNA, the CDR3 is TGTGCCAGCAGCTCCCGTGGCAATAATGAAAAATTGTTTTTT.

The chain has TRBV5-1 and TRBJ2-1, with 10 bases that match TRBD2. Losses at the gene ends were 1 base for V and 7 bases for J; bases not matched to a gene: 5. Germline CDR1 SGHRS, CDR2 YFSETQ. The CDR3 totals 15 residues. DNA of the CDR3: TGCGCCAGCAGCTTGCGGCCTAGCGGGAGTAATGAGCAGTTCTTC. As protein: CASSLRPSGSNEQFF.

V and J are TRBV9 and TRBJ2-7, with 7 bases fitting TRBD2. V shed 6 bases, J shed 5 bases, and the junction held 8 bases outside the gene matches. Germline V gene data show CDR1 as SGDLS and CDR2 as YYNGEE. There are 13 residues in the CDR3. The CDR3 bases are TGTGCCAGCATCCGGGGGAGGGCCCACGAGCAGTACGTC. This gives the protein CASIRGRAHEQYV.

The chain combines TRBV11-2 with TRBJ1-1, with D maybe TRBD1 (6 bases). Germline V gene sequence: CDR1 SGHAT, CDR2 FQNNGV. Trimming stripped 5 bases from V and 10 bases from J, with 14 bases between. This CDR3 has 12 amino acids. For the CDR3, the DNA is TGTGCCAGCAGCGAGGCAGGGGAGAGAGCTTTCTTT. Translation: CASSEAGERAFF.

This rearrangement joins TRBV5-1 to TRBJ2-1, with a possible D match to TRBD2 (5 bases). The germline V and J ends were trimmed by 2 bases and 8 bases, with 14 bases remaining between them. The CDR3 sequence is 14 residues long. Per germline, CDR1 SGHRS and CDR2 YFSETQ. CDR3 nucleotides: TGCGCCAGCAGCTTTTCCCGGGGATCTTATGAGCAGTTCTTC. It codes for CASSFSRGSYEQFF.

The V call is TRBV5-1, the J call TRBJ2-1; D remains unclear. This CDR3 has 15 residues. V shed 1 base and J shed 0 bases, with 8 bases lying between them. Germline CDR1 reads SGHRS; CDR2 reads YFSETQ. The CDR3 region is CASSLYDSSYNEQFF. The CDR3 coding sequence is TGCGCCAGCAGCTTGTACGATAGCTCCTACAATGAGCAGTTCTTC.

J is TRBJ2-2 and V is TRBV10-1; 11 positions agree with TRBD1. From germline, CDR1 is WNHNN and CDR2 SYGVQD (reference sequence). V gave up 2 bases and J gave up 6 bases; unmatched junction bases: 5. The CDR3 loop spans 16 amino acids. Here the CDR3 DNA reads TGCGCCAGCAGTGAGAGGACAGGGGGCGCGGCCGGGGAGCTGTTTTTT. Translation gives CASSERTGGAAGELFF.

This chain links TRBV27 with TRBJ1-1; D gene uncertain. Germline V gene sequence: CDR1 MNHEY, CDR2 SMNVEV (reference sequence). The length of the CDR3 is 14 residues. Trimming shortened V by 10 bases and J by 0 bases, and 15 bases separated the two germline ends. The CDR3 nucleotides are TGTGCCACCTCATACACCGGGGTGAACACTGAAGCTTTCTTT. Amino acid sequence: CATSYTGVNTEAFF.

The chain has TRBV9 and TRBJ2-7, with 7 bases aligning to TRBD1. This CDR3 is 15 amino acids long. After removal of 2 bases from V and 6 bases from J, the junction contained 11 bases not matched to a gene. CDR1 is SGDLS and CDR2 is YYNGEE in the germline V gene. The CDR3, as DNA: TGTGCCAGCAGCGTTGGAGACAGGGAATCCGGCGAGCAGTACTTC. Its protein is CASSVGDRESGEQYF.